Listed below are T cell receptor beta chains from one sample, sequenced in a study of cytomegalovirus exposure and HLA in healthy donors. Profiling relied on immunoSEQ multiplex PCR, and the TCRdb table lists in-frame clones only, not all of them. The data contain fewer than 150,000 clones, 77% of them seen just once; the ten biggest clones take up roughly 2%. Sequencing input: PBMCs. Receptor source: a man aged 25 to 45 in good health and CMV-seronegative. Both conserved end residues are part of each CDR3. The order of the fields is D gene, V gene, J gene, CDR3 protein. The D gene is left open where the match is weak.

D gene: NA; V gene: TRBV5-1; J gene: TRBJ1-2; CDR3 protein: CASSLSQVNYGYTF
D gene: TRBD1; V gene: TRBV5-6; J gene: TRBJ1-5; CDR3 protein: CASSLFRDRGYSNQPQHF
D gene: NA; V gene: TRBV6-5; J gene: TRBJ2-7; CDR3 protein: CASSYHRTVSYEQYF
D gene: NA; V gene: TRBV5-1; J gene: TRBJ2-5; CDR3 protein: CASSLERTGQETQYF
D gene: NA; V gene: TRBV6-5; J gene: TRBJ2-5; CDR3 protein: CASSSGQRGGQYF
D gene: TRBD1; V gene: TRBV10-2; J gene: TRBJ1-1; CDR3 protein: CASRGQGGGEAFF
D gene: TRBD1; V gene: TRBV6-5; J gene: TRBJ1-3; CDR3 protein: CASSYSRGRGNTIYF
D gene: NA; V gene: TRBV6-5; J gene: TRBJ1-4; CDR3 protein: CASSYGGAGNEKLFF
D gene: NA; V gene: TRBV30; J gene: TRBJ2-5; CDR3 protein: CAWSRQGGGETQYF
D gene: NA; V gene: TRBV11-2; J gene: TRBJ2-7; CDR3 protein: CASSILGPGWYEQYF
D gene: NA; V gene: TRBV18; J gene: TRBJ2-2; CDR3 protein: CASSPREGANTGELFF
D gene: TRBD2; V gene: TRBV5-4; J gene: TRBJ2-5; CDR3 protein: CASSALAGGIQETQYF
D gene: NA; V gene: TRBV27; J gene: TRBJ2-5; CDR3 protein: CASSFQETQYF
D gene: NA; V gene: TRBV19; J gene: TRBJ2-1; CDR3 protein: CASSIWRREYNEQFF
D gene: TRBD1; V gene: TRBV10-3; J gene: TRBJ2-7; CDR3 protein: CAIRDRGDYEQYF
D gene: NA; V gene: TRBV7-3; J gene: TRBJ2-3; CDR3 protein: CASSLVGYGADTQYF
D gene: NA; V gene: TRBV5-1; J gene: TRBJ2-7; CDR3 protein: CASSWGRRDGEQYF
D gene: NA; V gene: TRBV11-1; J gene: TRBJ2-2; CDR3 protein: CASSFRPVAIGELFF
D gene: NA; V gene: TRBV28; J gene: TRBJ1-1; CDR3 protein: CASSLFSQGGTEAFF
D gene: TRBD2; V gene: TRBV19; J gene: TRBJ2-7; CDR3 protein: CASSTTSGVSNYDEQYF
D gene: TRBD2; V gene: TRBV4-1; J gene: TRBJ2-7; CDR3 protein: CASDPGLGGRRGHEQYF
D gene: TRBD2; V gene: TRBV2; J gene: TRBJ2-6; CDR3 protein: CASSEGGLAGGNRPLWGANVLTF
D gene: NA; V gene: TRBV27; J gene: TRBJ1-4; CDR3 protein: CASRKPGEGNEKLFF
D gene: TRBD2; V gene: TRBV4-1; J gene: TRBJ2-2; CDR3 protein: CASSQVLAGGAGELFF
D gene: TRBD1; V gene: TRBV27; J gene: TRBJ1-4; CDR3 protein: CASSLRRTGFEKLFF
D gene: TRBD2; V gene: TRBV2; J gene: TRBJ2-1; CDR3 protein: CASSEALGLASDNEQFF
D gene: NA; V gene: TRBV27; J gene: TRBJ2-7; CDR3 protein: CASSFGHSYEQYF
D gene: NA; V gene: TRBV5-4; J gene: TRBJ2-2; CDR3 protein: CASSLEQGAGELFF
D gene: TRBD1; V gene: TRBV7-9; J gene: TRBJ2-3; CDR3 protein: CASRRWSGQGTDTQYF
D gene: NA; V gene: TRBV20-1; J gene: TRBJ2-1; CDR3 protein: CSATTGEQFF
D gene: NA; V gene: TRBV30; J gene: TRBJ2-7; CDR3 protein: CAWSFASYEQYF
D gene: NA; V gene: TRBV7-2; J gene: TRBJ1-2; CDR3 protein: CASTEDFGSANYGYTF
D gene: NA; V gene: TRBV6-5; J gene: TRBJ2-7; CDR3 protein: CASSYNQVGLEQYF
D gene: TRBD2; V gene: TRBV2; J gene: TRBJ2-3; CDR3 protein: CASRAGTSGRSTDTQYF
D gene: NA; V gene: TRBV5-1; J gene: TRBJ2-2; CDR3 protein: CASSLEAGTRGELFF
D gene: NA; V gene: TRBV6-5; J gene: TRBJ1-3; CDR3 protein: CASTRGSPGNTIYF
D gene: TRBD2; V gene: TRBV5-8; J gene: TRBJ2-7; CDR3 protein: CASSRTSSSYEQYF
D gene: NA; V gene: TRBV5-1; J gene: TRBJ1-4; CDR3 protein: CASSPTPQGGGKLFF
D gene: NA; V gene: TRBV9; J gene: TRBJ2-2; CDR3 protein: CASSVAGNTGELFF
D gene: NA; V gene: TRBV9; J gene: TRBJ1-5; CDR3 protein: CASSPTGWGQPQHF
D gene: TRBD2; V gene: TRBV5-1; J gene: TRBJ2-1; CDR3 protein: CASSLVPGLAGDEQFF
D gene: NA; V gene: TRBV4-1; J gene: TRBJ2-3; CDR3 protein: CASRFGEGYGTDTQYF